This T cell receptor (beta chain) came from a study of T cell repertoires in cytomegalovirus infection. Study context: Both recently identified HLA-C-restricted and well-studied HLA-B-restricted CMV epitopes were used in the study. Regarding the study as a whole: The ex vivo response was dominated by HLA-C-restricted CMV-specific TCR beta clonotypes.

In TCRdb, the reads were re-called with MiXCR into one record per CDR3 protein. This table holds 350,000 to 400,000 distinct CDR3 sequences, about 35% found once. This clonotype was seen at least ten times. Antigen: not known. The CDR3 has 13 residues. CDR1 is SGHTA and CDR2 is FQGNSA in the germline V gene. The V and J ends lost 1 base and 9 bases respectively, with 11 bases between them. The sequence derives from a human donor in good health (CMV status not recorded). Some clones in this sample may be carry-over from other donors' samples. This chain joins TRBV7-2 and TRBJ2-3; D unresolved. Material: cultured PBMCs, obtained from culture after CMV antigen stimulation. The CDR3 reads CASSLDLAATQYF. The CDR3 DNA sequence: TGTGCCAGCAGCTTAGACTTGGCTGCAACGCAGTATTTT.